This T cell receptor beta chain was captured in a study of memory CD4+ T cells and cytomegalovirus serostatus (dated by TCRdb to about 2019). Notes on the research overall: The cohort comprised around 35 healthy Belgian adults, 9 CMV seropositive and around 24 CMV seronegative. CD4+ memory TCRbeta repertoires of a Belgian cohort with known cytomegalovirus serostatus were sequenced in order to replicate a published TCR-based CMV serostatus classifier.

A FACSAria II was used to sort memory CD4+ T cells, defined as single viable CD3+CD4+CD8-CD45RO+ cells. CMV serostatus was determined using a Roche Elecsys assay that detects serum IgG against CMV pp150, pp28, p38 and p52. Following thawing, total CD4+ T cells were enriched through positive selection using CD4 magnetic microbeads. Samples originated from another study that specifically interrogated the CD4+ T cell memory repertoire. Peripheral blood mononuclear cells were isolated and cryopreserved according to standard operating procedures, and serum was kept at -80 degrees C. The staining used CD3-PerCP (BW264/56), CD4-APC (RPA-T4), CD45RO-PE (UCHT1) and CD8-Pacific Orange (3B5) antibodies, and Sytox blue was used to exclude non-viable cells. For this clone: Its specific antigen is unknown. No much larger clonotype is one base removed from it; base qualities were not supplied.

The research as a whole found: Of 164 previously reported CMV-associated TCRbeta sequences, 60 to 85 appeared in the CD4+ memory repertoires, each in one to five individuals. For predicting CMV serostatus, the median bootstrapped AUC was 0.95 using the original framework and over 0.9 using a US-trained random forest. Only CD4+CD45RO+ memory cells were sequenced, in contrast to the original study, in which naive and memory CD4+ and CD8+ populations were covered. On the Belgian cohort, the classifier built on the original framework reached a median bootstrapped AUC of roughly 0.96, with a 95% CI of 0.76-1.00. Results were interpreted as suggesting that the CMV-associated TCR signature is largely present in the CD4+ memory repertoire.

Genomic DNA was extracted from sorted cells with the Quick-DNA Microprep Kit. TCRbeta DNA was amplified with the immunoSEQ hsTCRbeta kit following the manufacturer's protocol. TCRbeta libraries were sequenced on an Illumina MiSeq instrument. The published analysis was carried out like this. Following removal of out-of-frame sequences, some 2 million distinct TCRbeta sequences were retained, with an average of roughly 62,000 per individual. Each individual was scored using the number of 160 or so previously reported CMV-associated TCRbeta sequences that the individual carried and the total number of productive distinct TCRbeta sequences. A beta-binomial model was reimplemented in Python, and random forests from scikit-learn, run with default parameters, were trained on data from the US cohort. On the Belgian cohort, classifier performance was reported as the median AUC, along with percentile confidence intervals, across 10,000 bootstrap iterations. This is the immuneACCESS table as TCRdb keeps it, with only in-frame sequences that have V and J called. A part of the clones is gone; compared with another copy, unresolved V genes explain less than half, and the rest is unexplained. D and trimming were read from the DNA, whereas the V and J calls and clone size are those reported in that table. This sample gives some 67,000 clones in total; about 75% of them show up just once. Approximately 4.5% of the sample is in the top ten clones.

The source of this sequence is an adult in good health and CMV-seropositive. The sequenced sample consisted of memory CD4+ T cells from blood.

The CDR3 is CASSPRGGRFTEAFF. At the DNA level, the sequence is TGTGCCAGCAGTCCCCGGGGAGGGAGGTTCACTGAAGCTTTCTTT. The chain is encoded by TRBV27 joined to TRBJ1-1; the D gene remains uncertain. The CDR3 covers 15 residues, taking in both the cysteine and the phenylalanine. The entry retains the CDR3 DNA only, 45 bases that are in frame from base 1. Reading the germline V gene (reference sequence) gives CDR1 MNHEY and CDR2 SMNVEV. V is cut by 5 bases and J by 4 bases, and the space between the germline ends is 17 bases.